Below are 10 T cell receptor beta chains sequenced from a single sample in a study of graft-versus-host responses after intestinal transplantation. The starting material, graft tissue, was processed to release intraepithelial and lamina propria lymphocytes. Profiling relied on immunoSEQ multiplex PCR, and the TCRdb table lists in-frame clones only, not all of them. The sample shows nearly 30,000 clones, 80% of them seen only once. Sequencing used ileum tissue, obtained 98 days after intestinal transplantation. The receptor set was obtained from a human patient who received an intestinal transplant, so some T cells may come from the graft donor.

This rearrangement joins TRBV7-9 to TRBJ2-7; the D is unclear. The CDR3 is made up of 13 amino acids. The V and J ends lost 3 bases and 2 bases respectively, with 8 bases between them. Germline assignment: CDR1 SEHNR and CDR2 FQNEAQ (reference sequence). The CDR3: CASSFRAPYEQYF. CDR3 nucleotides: TGTGCCAGCAGCTTCCGGGCCCCCTACGAGCAGTACTTC.

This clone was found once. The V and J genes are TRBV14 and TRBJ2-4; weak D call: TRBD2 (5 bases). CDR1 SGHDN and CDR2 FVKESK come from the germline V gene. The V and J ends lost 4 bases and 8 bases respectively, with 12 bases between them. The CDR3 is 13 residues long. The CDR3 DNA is TGTGCCAGCAGCCCACAACCGAGGGACATTCAGTACTTC. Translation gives CASSPQPRDIQYF. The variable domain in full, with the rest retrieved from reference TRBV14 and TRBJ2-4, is EAGVTQFPSHSVIEKGQTVTLRCDPISGHDNLYWYRRVMGKEIKFLLHFVKESKQDESGMPNNRFLAERTGGTYSTLKVQPAELEDSGVYFCASSPQPRDIQYFGAGTRLSVL.

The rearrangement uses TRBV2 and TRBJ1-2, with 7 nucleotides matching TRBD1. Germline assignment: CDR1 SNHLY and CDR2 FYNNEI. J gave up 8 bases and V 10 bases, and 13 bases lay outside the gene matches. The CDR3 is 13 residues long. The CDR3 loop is CATQGQSLGGYTF. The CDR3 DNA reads TGTGCCACCCAGGGACAGTCCTTAGGAGGCTACACCTTC.

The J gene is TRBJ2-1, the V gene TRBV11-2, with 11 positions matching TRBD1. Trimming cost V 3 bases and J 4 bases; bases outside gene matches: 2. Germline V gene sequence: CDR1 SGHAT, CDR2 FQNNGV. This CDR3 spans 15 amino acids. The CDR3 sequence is CASSLGQGGYNEQFF. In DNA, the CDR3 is TGTGCCAGCAGCTTGGGACAGGGGGGTTACAATGAGCAGTTCTTC.

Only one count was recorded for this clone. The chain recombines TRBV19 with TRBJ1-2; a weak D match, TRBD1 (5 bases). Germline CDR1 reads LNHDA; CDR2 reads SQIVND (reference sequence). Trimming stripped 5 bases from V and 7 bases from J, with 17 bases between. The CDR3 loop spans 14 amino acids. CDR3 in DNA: TGTGCCAGTAGTGGCCCCGGGACTCCACCTGGCTACACCTTC. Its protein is CASSGPGTPPGYTF.

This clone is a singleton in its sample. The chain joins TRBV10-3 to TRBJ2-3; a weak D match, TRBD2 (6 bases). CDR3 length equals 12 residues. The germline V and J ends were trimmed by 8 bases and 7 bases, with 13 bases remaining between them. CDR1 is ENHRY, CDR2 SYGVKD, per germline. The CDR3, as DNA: TGTGCCATCCGGGGGACCGACTATACGCAGTATTTT. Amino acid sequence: CAIRGTDYTQYF.

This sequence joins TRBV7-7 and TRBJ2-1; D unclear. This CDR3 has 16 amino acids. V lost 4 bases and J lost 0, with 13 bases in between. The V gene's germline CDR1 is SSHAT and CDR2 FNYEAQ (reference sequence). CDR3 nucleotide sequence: TGTGCCAGCAGCTCCTACCCTAGGAGCTCCTACAATGAGCAGTTCTTC. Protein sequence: CASSSYPRSSYNEQFF.

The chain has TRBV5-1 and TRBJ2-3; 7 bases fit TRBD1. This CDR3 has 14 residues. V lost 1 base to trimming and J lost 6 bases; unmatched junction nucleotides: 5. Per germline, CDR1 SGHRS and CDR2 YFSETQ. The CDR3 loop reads CASSLPEGGDTQYF. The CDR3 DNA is TGCGCCAGCAGCTTGCCAGAAGGGGGCGATACGCAGTATTTT.

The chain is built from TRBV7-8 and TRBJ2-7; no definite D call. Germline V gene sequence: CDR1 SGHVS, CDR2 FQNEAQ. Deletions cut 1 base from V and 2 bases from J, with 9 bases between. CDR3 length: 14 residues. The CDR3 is CASSLGVRTYEQYF. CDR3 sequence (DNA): TGTGCCAGCAGCTTAGGCGTAAGGACCTACGAGCAGTACTTC.

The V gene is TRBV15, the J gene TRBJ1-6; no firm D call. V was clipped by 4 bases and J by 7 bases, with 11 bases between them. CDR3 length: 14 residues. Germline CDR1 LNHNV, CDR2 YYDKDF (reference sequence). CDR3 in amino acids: CATSTYSPNSPLHF. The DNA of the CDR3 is TGTGCCACCAGCACGTATTCACCGAATTCACCCCTCCACTTT.